The source of this T cell receptor beta chain is a study of shared clonotypes between healthy human individuals. Study-level findings and limits: The diversity represented, both genetic and in exposure history, was limited by few donors. Larger richness was generally estimated for naive than memory subsets.

V was pared by 3 bases and J by 5 bases, with 8 bases of the junction left unmatched. Germline V gives CDR1 MDHEN, CDR2 SYDVKM. The CDR3 has 15 residues. Of note for this clone: Its specificity is unknown.

It was at deep level that the assay was run. DNA at 200 ng, 25,000 to 35,000 T cell genomes, went into sorted-subset replicate PCRs. Assay: immunoSEQ multiplex PCR; the TCRdb copy retains only in-frame clones and omits some. The table lists 2 million to 2.5 million clones, 90% to 95% of them singletons, with approximately 0.35% in the top ten. This TCR was recovered from a man aged 18 to 29 in good health. Some clones in this sample may be carry-over from other donors' samples. The chain carries TRBV28 and TRBJ2-3; 7 bases match TRBD2. The sequencing input was naive CD4+ T cells from PBMCs. As to subset: CD45RA+ positively selected. CDR3 nucleotide sequence: TGTGCCAGCAGTTTTCTAGCGGTGAGAGGAGATACGCAGTATTTT. It yields the protein CASSFLAVRGDTQYF.